A single sample gave rise to the 8 T cell receptor beta chains below, sequenced in a study of shared clonotypes between healthy human individuals. The assay was immunoSEQ multiplex PCR, and TCRdb's table has in-frame clones only and misses some. The sample carries 650,000 to 700,000 clones, about nine tenths recorded once. Sequencing used memory CD8+ T cells from PBMCs. Subset defined: CD45RO+ cells pooled with CCR7-negative TemRA cells. These receptor sequences come from a man between 18 and 29 years old in good health. Some clones in this sample may be carry-over from other donors' samples.

The chain links TRBV10-2 to TRBJ2-2; 12 bases are shared with TRBD1. Germline V gene sequence: CDR1 WSHSY, CDR2 SAAADI. The CDR3 contains 15 residues. Germline trimming cut 3 bases from V and 9 bases from J; bases unmatched to any gene: 5. CDR3 sequence reads: CASSDRDRGRRELFF. In nucleotides, the CDR3 is TGCGCCAGCAGTGACCGGGACAGGGGGCGTCGGGAGCTGTTTTTT.

In DNA form, the CDR3 reads TGTGCCAGCAGATCATGGGCCGCTAGCAATCAGCCCCAGCATTTT. This sequence encodes CASRSWAASNQPQHF. The J gene is TRBJ1-5, the V gene TRBV6-1, with D uncertain. V was cut by 6 bases and J by 0 bases, with 12 bases left in between. Germline loops: CDR1 MNHNS, CDR2 SASEGT. This CDR3 contains 15 residues.

The chain has TRBV7-3 and TRBJ2-1; D assignment may be TRBD1 or TRBD2 (5 bases each). Trimming took 2 bases from V and 10 from J, leaving 9 bases between them. The CDR3 consists of 12 residues. CDR1 and CDR2 (germline): SGHTA, FQGTGA. Here the CDR3 reads CASSLSGREQFF. The CDR3 bases are TGTGCCAGCAGCTTATCGGGGCGAGAGCAGTTCTTC.

This clone has more than one count but fewer than ten. The V call is TRBV11-2, the J call TRBJ2-3; TRBD2 matches at 8 bases. This CDR3 has 16 amino acids. J lost 3 bases, V lost 5 bases, and 10 bases had no gene match. Germline lookup yields CDR1 SGHAT and CDR2 FQNNGV. In DNA, the CDR3 is TGTGCCAGCAGCCTGGAAAACGGGAGGGCTACAGATACGCAGTATTTT. Protein product: CASSLENGRATDTQYF.

The V call is TRBV10-2, the J call TRBJ2-2; 14 bases align to TRBD2. Germline loops: CDR1 WSHSY, CDR2 SAAADI. This CDR3 contains 18 residues. Trimming removed 6 bases from V and 4 bases from J; junction bases left unmatched: 10. CDR3 DNA: TGCGCCAGCAGACTTCGACCGGGACTAGCGGGAGTCACCGGGGAGCTGTTTTTT. Amino acid sequence: CASRLRPGLAGVTGELFF.

This chain uses TRBV7-3 with TRBJ2-1, with TRBD1 as a possible D gene (6 bases). From germline, CDR1 is SGHTA and CDR2 FQGTGA. This CDR3 spans 16 amino acids. Between the trimmed V and J ends, which lost 5 bases and 0 bases, there was a span of 14 bases. The CDR3 is CASSSRGGSSYNEQFF. The CDR3, as DNA: TGTGCCAGCAGCAGCAGAGGGGGAAGCTCCTACAATGAGCAGTTCTTC.

The V and J genes are TRBV6-6 and TRBJ2-1; 14 bases map to TRBD2. Germline values: CDR1 MNHNY, CDR2 SVGAGI (reference sequence). V lost 4 bases and J lost 9; bases outside the gene matches: 8. This CDR3 has 16 residues. The CDR3 loop reads CASSLTSGRAVGEQFF. CDR3 in DNA: TGTGCCAGCAGTTTGACTAGCGGGAGGGCCGTGGGTGAGCAGTTCTTC.

The V call is TRBV4-2, the J call TRBJ2-7; TRBD2 matches at 13 bases. From germline, CDR1 is LGHNA and CDR2 YNFKEQ. V dropped 4 bases and J dropped 2; count of bases not matched to a gene: 5. The CDR3 length is 16 residues. The CDR3 DNA reads as TGTGCCAGCAGCCCACCGGGACTAGCGGGACCCTACGAGCAGTACTTC. Its protein is CASSPPGLAGPYEQYF.